These 15 T cell receptor beta chains share one sample of origin, sequenced in a study of CD8 T cells in ankylosing spondylitis. One entry per CDR3 protein, called by TCRdb with MiXCR from the 5' RACE reads. The data hold 150,000 to 200,000 distinct CDR3 sequences, with about 20% observed a single time. The source material was blood, either unsorted or a sorted T cell fraction (not recorded which). These receptors were collected from a male donor aged 10-29 years with ankylosing spondylitis or in good health (not recorded which).

This clonotype was counted at least ten times. The chain carries TRBV20-1 and TRBJ2-3; TRBD1 agrees at 7 bases. Germline CDR1 and CDR2: DFQATT and SNEGSKA (reference sequence). Germline trimming cut 6 bases from V and 4 bases from J; bases unmatched to any gene: 7. The CDR3 length is 13 residues. CDR3 nucleotides: TGCAGTGCCCCTCGACAGGGCTCAGATACGCAGTATTTT. The encoded protein is CSAPRQGSDTQYF.

Ten or more counts support this clonotype. The chain couples TRBV29-1 to TRBJ1-1; D is ambiguous. The CDR3 contains 10 residues. Trimming removed 5 bases from V and 5 bases from J, with 6 bases in between. Germline CDR1 reads SQVTM; CDR2 reads ANQGSEA. CDR3 loop: CSVLGTEAFF. The CDR3 nucleotides are TGCAGCGTTCTGGGGACTGAAGCTTTCTTT.

This clonotype showed up just a few times. The CDR3 DNA reads as TGCAGTGCTAGGGATTGGGACAGGGCAGGGAACACTGAAGCTTTCTTT. This translates into CSARDWDRAGNTEAFF. The rearrangement joins TRBV20-1 to TRBJ1-1; 9 bases line up with TRBD1. V shed 3 bases, J shed 1 base, and the junction held 9 bases outside the gene matches. Germline-derived CDR1 and CDR2 are DFQATT and SNEGSKA (reference sequence). This CDR3 has 16 amino acids.

This clonotype was found many times. In DNA form, the CDR3 reads TGCGCCAGCAGTGACAGGAGAGGGGGAACCGGGGAGCTGTTTTTT. Residues: CASSDRRGGTGELFF. This chain joins TRBV10-1 and TRBJ2-2, with a weak D call TRBD1 (6 bases). In germline, CDR1 is WNHNN, CDR2 SYGVQD (reference sequence). CDR3 length: 15 residues. Trimming took 3 bases from V and 5 from J, leaving 13 bases between them.

This clonotype was observed at least ten times. The chain carries TRBV15 and TRBJ2-3; 9 bases map to TRBD1. The CDR3 runs 16 residues. V lost 3 bases to trimming and J lost 2 bases; unmatched junction nucleotides: 6. Germline CDR1 LNHNV, CDR2 YYDKDF (reference sequence). In DNA form, the CDR3 reads TGTGCCACCAGCAGGGCACAGGGGGCAAACACAGATACGCAGTATTTT. Its protein is CATSRAQGANTDTQYF.

In its sample, this clonotype was seen many times. The chain combines TRBV11-2 with TRBJ1-1; D unresolved. The CDR3 loop spans 12 amino acids. V lost 1 base, J lost 10 bases, and 10 bases lay in between. CDR1 is SGHAT and CDR2 is FQNNGV in the germline V gene. Here the CDR3 reads CASSLAAARAFF. The DNA of the CDR3 is TGTGCCAGCAGCTTAGCGGCAGCCCGAGCTTTCTTT.

This clonotype was counted many times. V is TRBV11-2 and J is TRBJ2-3; D is undetermined. Germline V gene sequence: CDR1 SGHAT, CDR2 FQNNGV. V lost 4 bases, J lost 2 bases, and 7 bases lay in between. The CDR3 has 13 amino acids. The CDR3 region is CASSSRVTDTQYF. The CDR3 region has the DNA TGTGCCAGCAGCTCCCGGGTCACAGATACGCAGTATTTT.

This clonotype was seen at least ten times. The chain has TRBV4-1 and TRBJ2-5; tentatively, D is TRBD2 (5 bases). Between the trimmed V and J ends, which lost 3 bases and 5 bases, there was a span of 16 bases. Germline V gene data show CDR1 as MGHRA and CDR2 as YSYEKL. The CDR3 is 15 residues long. CDR3 in amino acids: CASSHPRARGETQYF. The CDR3 DNA is TGCGCCAGCAGCCACCCTAGGGCACGCGGGGAGACCCAGTACTTC.

This clonotype was recorded many times. The V call is TRBV9, the J call TRBJ2-1, with D unresolved. CDR1 and CDR2 from the germline V gene are SGDLS and YYNGEE. This CDR3 comprises 11 residues. V lost 2 bases, J lost 7 bases, and 4 bases lay in between. CDR3 in amino acids: CASSVSNEQFF. DNA of the CDR3: TGTGCCAGCAGCGTTTCAAATGAGCAGTTCTTC.

This clonotype was counted ten times or more. This chain uses TRBV6-5 with TRBJ2-2; D possibly corresponds to TRBD2 (6 bases). CDR3 length equals 12 residues. Germline V gene lookup returns CDR1 MNHEY and CDR2 SVGAGI. The V end was cut by 10 bases, the J end by 6 bases, with 12 bases between. In DNA form, the CDR3 reads TGTGCCATCGGGACTCCTGCCGGGGAGCTGTTTTTT. Translation: CAIGTPAGELFF.

This clonotype was seen only a few times. The chain recombines TRBV23-1 with TRBJ2-7; 14 nucleotides agree with TRBD2. TRBV23-1 is designated an ORF whose function remains uncertain. This CDR3 has 21 residues. The V segment lost 4 bases and the J segment 0 bases; nucleotides outside the gene matches: 17. The CDR3 DNA is TGCGCCAGCAGTCGACCACGGGACAGCGGGACTAGCGGGAGTCTCTCCTACGAGCAGTACGTC. Protein sequence: CASSRPRDSGTSGSLSYEQYV.

In this sample, this clonotype turned up a few times. V usage is TRBV29-1 and J usage is TRBJ2-7; perhaps TRBD2 as D (5 bases). V gave up 1 base and J gave up 3 bases, with 13 bases separating them. From germline, CDR1 is SQVTM and CDR2 ANQGSEA. This CDR3 contains 14 residues. CDR3 nucleotides: TGCAGCGTTGAAGTAACGGGAATGGGCTACGAGCAGTACTTC. This codes for CSVEVTGMGYEQYF.

The chain is built from TRBV29-1 and TRBJ2-5; D unresolved. The V gene's germline CDR1 is SQVTM and CDR2 ANQGSEA. The CDR3 is made up of 11 amino acids. Deletions cut 4 bases from V and 4 bases from J, with 7 bases between. CDR3 amino acids: CSVAVAETQYF. The DNA of the CDR3 is TGCAGCGTTGCCGTTGCAGAGACCCAGTACTTC.

This chain uses TRBV29-1 with TRBJ2-4; 10 positions agree with TRBD2. This CDR3 has 15 residues. Trimming removed 2 bases from V and 7 bases from J; junction bases left unmatched: 8. The V gene's germline CDR1 is SQVTM and CDR2 ANQGSEA. CDR3 DNA sequence: TGCAGCGTTGAATCCCTAGCGGGAGTGGAGAACATTCAGTACTTC. Translating it yields CSVESLAGVENIQYF.

At least ten counts were recorded for this clonotype. This chain joins TRBV20-1 and TRBJ2-7; no clear D. V was clipped by 4 bases and J by 0 bases, with 10 bases between them. Germline CDR1 DFQATT, CDR2 SNEGSKA (reference sequence). This CDR3 spans 13 amino acids. The CDR3 sequence is CSATPASSYEQYV. CDR3 coding DNA: TGCAGTGCTACCCCGGCCAGCTCCTACGAGCAGTACGTC.